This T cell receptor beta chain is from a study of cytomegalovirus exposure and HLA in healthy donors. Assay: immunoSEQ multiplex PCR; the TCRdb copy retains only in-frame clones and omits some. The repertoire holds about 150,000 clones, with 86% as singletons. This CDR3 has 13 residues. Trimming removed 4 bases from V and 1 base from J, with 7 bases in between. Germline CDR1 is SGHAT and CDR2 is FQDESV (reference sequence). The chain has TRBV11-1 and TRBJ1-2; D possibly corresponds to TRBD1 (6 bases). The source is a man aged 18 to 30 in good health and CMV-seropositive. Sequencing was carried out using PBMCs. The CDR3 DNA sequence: TGTGCCAGCAGCTACAGGGATAACTATGGCTACACCTTC. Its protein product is CASSYRDNYGYTF.